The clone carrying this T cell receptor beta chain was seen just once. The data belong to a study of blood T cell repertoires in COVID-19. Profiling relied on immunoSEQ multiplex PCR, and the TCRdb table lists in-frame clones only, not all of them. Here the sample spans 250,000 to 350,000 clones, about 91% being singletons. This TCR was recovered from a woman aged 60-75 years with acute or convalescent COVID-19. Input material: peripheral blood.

Written as DNA, the CDR3 is TGTGCCAGCAGCTTAGAGCTCTCGGGTCTCGCAGGGATGGGCTACACCTTC. It specifies CASSLELSGLAGMGYTF. The chain recombines TRBV7-2 with TRBJ1-2; tentative D call: TRBD1 (5 bases). The CDR3 has 17 amino acids. Germline V CDR1 and CDR2: SGHTA, FQGNSA. V was shortened by 1 base and J by 8 bases, with 23 bases between the two germline ends.